This entry features one T cell receptor (beta chain) sequence. The source of the sample is a study of blood T cell repertoires in COVID-19. Study overall: From the United States, Italy and Spain came samples of acute and convalescent COVID-19. T cells, B-cell-depleted T cells, or PBMCs supplied cDNA or gDNA.

In the original analysis: Reference gene primer amplification gave estimated nucleated cell counts. Profiled with immunoSEQ multiplex PCR; TCRdb holds only in-frame clones, not every one. For V, J and clone size, that table is used; D and trimming come from the DNA. The sample consists of under 300,000 clones, around four fifths of them appearing once. V trimming: 7 bases; J trimming: 9 bases; junction bases outside the gene matches: 11. Germline lookup yields CDR1 LGHDT and CDR2 YNNKEL (reference sequence). CDR3 length: 14 amino acids. The receptor was isolated from a man aged 55 to 70 who had recovered from COVID-19. Material: peripheral blood. This chain connects TRBV3-1 (or the pseudogene TRBV3-2) to TRBJ2-1; TRBD2 matches at 8 bases. CDR3 region: CASKSGLGEVEQFF. Written as DNA, the CDR3 is TGTGCCAGCAAATCGGGACTAGGGGAAGTTGAGCAGTTCTTC.